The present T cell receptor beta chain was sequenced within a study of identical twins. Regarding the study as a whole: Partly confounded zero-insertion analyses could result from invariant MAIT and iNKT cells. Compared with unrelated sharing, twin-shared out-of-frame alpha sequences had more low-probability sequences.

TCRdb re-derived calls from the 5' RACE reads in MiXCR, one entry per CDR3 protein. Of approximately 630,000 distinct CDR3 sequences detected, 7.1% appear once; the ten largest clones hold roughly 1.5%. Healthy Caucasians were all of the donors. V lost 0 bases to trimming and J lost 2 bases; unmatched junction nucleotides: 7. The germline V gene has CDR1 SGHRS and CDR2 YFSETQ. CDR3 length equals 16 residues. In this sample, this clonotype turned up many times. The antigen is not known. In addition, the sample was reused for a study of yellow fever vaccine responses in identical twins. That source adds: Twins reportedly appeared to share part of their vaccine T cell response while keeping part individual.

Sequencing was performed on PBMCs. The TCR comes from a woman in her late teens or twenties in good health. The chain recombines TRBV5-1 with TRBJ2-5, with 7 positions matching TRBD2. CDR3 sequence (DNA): TGCGCCAGCAGCTTGGTGGTAGCGGGTATACAAGAGACCCAGTACTTC. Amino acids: CASSLVVAGIQETQYF.